This paragraph covers one TCR beta chain sequence. The data originate from a study of blood T cell repertoires in COVID-19. About the research overall: The study drew acute and convalescent COVID-19 samples from the United States, Italy and Spain. Nucleic acid was either cDNA or gDNA, and it came from T cells, B-cell-depleted T cells, or PBMCs.

Profiled with immunoSEQ multiplex PCR; TCRdb holds only in-frame clones, not every one. The sample yields 350,000 to 450,000 clones, roughly 90% seen once. Enrollees, roughly 18 to 95 years old, lived in 24 US areas. Participants had their cohort set by participant-reported clinical history. This CDR3 is built from 16 residues. V was clipped by 2 bases and J by 2 bases, with 16 bases between them. CDR1 is SEHNR and CDR2 is FQNEAQ in the germline V gene (reference sequence). V is TRBV7-9 and J is TRBJ2-7, with D possibly matching TRBD2 (6 bases). The receptor was isolated from a woman aged 18-29 years who had been exposed to COVID-19. Sequencing used PBMCs or T cells enriched from blood (not recorded which). CDR3 region: CASSLRSWEEAYEQYF. CDR3 bases: TGTGCCAGCAGCTTAAGGTCGTGGGAGGAGGCCTACGAGCAGTACTTC.